Listed below are T cell receptor beta chains from one sample, sequenced in a study of metastatic and nonmetastatic thyroid tumors. TCRdb reanalyzed the PCR reads with MiXCR. Of about 59,000 clones in the sample, 15% to 20% were seen once. Sequencing was carried out using blood. The receptors were gathered from a male donor with papillary thyroid cancer or a benign thyroid nodule (not recorded which). Some clones in this sample may be carry-over from other donors' samples. Each CDR3 is given with its conserved first and last residue. A D gene is named only where the DNA matches it firmly. Clone sizes are given selectively: once, few, many, or a class where the clone is expanded.

TRBJ1-6 TRBV19 TRBD1 . TGTGCCAGTAGAGCCGGGGACAGCCATTCACCCATCAACTTT CASRAGDSHSPINF
TRBJ2-7 TRBV5-1 . many TGCGCCAGCAGACCCGGACCCGGGGTGGCCTACGAGCAGTACTTC CASRPGPGVAYEQYF
TRBJ1-1 TRBV6-1 . many TGTGCCAGCTGCGCGGGTACTACCACTGAAGCTTTCTTT CASCAGTTTEAFF
TRBJ2-7 TRBV20-1 TRBD2 many TGCAGTGGAAAGCGGGGGGGCCCGTACGAGCAGTACTTC CSGKRGGPYEQYF
TRBJ2-7 TRBV5-1 TRBD2 . TGCGCCAGCAGCCGGACTAGCGGGAGAGGGGGCGCCTACGAGCAGTACTTC CASSRTSGRGGAYEQYF
TRBJ1-1 TRBV19 . many TGTGCCAGTACCAGGGATTTGCTTCGAGGAACTGAAGCTTTCTTT CASTRDLLRGTEAFF
TRBJ2-7 TRBV7-8 TRBD1 . TGTGCCAGCAGCCGATCTGCAGGACAGGGAACGCGGGAGCAGTACTTC CASSRSAGQGTREQYF
TRBJ1-1 TRBV4-2 . . TGTGCCAGCAGCCAATTGACCCCGCGGACATGGAAGAACATTGAAGCTTTCTTT CASSQLTPRTWKNIEAFF
TRBJ1-5 TRBV6-1 . . TGTGCCAGCAGTGAGAGGGGGGGTCATAGCAATCAGCCCCAGCATTTT CASSERGGHSNQPQHF
TRBJ1-5 TRBV20-1 . . TGCAGCCCTCATAGCGTGGATCAGCCCCAGCATTTT CSPHSVDQPQHF
TRBJ1-1 TRBV6-1 . many TGTGCCAGCAGTGACAAAATGAACACTGAAGCTTTCTTT CASSDKMNTEAFF
TRBJ2-3 TRBV3-1 . many TGTGCCAGCAGCCAAGGATCGGGGGAGACAGATACGCAGTATTTT CASSQGSGETDTQYF
TRBJ1-6 TRBV18 . many TGTGCCAGCTCACCCTCTGTCGGCTCCGGTAATTCACCCCTCCACTTT CASSPSVGSGNSPLHF
TRBJ1-1 TRBV30 . many TGTGCCTGGAGTGCTCAGATGAACACTGAAGCTTTCTTT CAWSAQMNTEAFF
TRBJ2-4 TRBV7-2 TRBD2 . TGTGCCAGCAGCCTTAAAGTGACTAGCCCCCACATTCAGTACTTC CASSLKVTSPHIQYF
TRBJ1-1 TRBV7-9 TRBD1 . TGTGCCAGCAGCTTGACCGGGACAGCCGCCTTGGGGTCTTTCTTT CASSLTGTAALGSFF
TRBJ2-1 TRBV6-1 TRBD2 many TGTGCCAGCACCCCTAGCGGGGGCCTAACAGAGCAGTTCTTC CASTPSGGLTEQFF
TRBJ2-5 TRBV28 TRBD2 many TGTGCCAGCAGTTTAACGAGAGCGGGGCCCCAAGAGACCCAGTACTTC CASSLTRAGPQETQYF
TRBJ2-1 TRBV4-2 TRBD2 . TGTGCCAGCAGCCAAGTGGGGAGCTCTAGCGGGGGCCCCTACAATGAGCAGTTCTTC CASSQVGSSSGGPYNEQFF
TRBJ1-5 TRBV12-3/TRBV12-4 . many TGTGCCAGCAGTCCGCCCTCAGGGAATGGGGATCAGCCCCAGCATTTT CASSPPSGNGDQPQHF
TRBJ2-7 TRBV12-3/TRBV12-4 . few TGTGCCAGCAGGGAGGCGGTTAGCTCCTACGAGCAGTACTTC CASREAVSSYEQYF
TRBJ1-1 TRBV12-3/TRBV12-4 TRBD1 many TGTGCCAGCAGTTTGGACAGGGAGGGCACTGAAGCTTTCTTT CASSLDREGTEAFF
TRBJ1-5 TRBV27 TRBD1 few TGTGCCAGCAGTTCCAGATTGGACAGGGGACTACAGCCCCAGCATTTT CASSSRLDRGLQPQHF
TRBJ2-2 TRBV20-1 . many TGCAGTGCTAATAATCTAGGGGAGCTGTTTTTT CSANNLGELFF
TRBJ2-2 TRBV15 . few TGTGCCACCAGCAGAGGAAGCTTCGACACCGCGGATCTGTTTTTT CATSRGSFDTADLFF
TRBJ1-1 TRBV5-6 TRBD1 . TGTGCCAGCAGCTCGGACAGGGAGAACACTGAAGCTTTCTTT CASSSDRENTEAFF
TRBJ1-6 TRBV3-1 . many TGTGCCAGCAGCCAAGAAACACCCAATTCACCCCTCCACTTT CASSQETPNSPLHF
TRBJ2-2 TRBV14 TRBD1 many TGTGCCAGCAGCGTATCGGACAGGGTGGACACCGGGGAGCTGTTTTTT CASSVSDRVDTGELFF
TRBJ2-5 TRBV12-3/TRBV12-4 TRBD1 many TGTGCCAGCAGTGACAGGGGGCAAGAGACCCAGTACTTC CASSDRGQETQYF
TRBJ1-2 TRBV20-1 TRBD1 many TGCAGTGCTAGACGGCAGGGGGCTGGCTACACCTTC CSARRQGAGYTF
TRBJ2-7 TRBV2 . many TGTGCCAGCAGTGAACAAAGGCCCGGGACGGGGAGCTCCTACGAGCAGTACTTC CASSEQRPGTGSSYEQYF
TRBJ1-2 TRBV9 TRBD1 many TGTGCCAGCAGCCAAGGGGGGGACAGGGGTCGATATGGCTACACCTTC CASSQGGDRGRYGYTF
TRBJ2-3 TRBV7-3 TRBD2 many TGTGCCAGCAGCTCCCAAGTAGCGGGAGGTGCAGATACGCAGTATTTT CASSSQVAGGADTQYF
TRBJ2-3 TRBV27 . many TGTGCCAGCAGCCCAACTAGGGGAACAGATACGCAGTATTTT CASSPTRGTDTQYF
TRBJ2-5 TRBV6-1 TRBD1 many TGTGCCAGCAGTGGCAGGGGGCCTCAAGAGACCCAGTACTTC CASSGRGPQETQYF
TRBJ2-7 TRBV11-1 . . TGTGCCAGCAGCCCCCCCCCTTCGACAGGTCGCGCCACGGGGCGCGATCAGTACTTC CASSPPPSTGRATGRDQYF
TRBJ1-2 TRBV28 TRBD1 many TGTGCCAGCAGTCCTCTCGGACAGGGCACGCCTAACTATGGCTACACCTTC CASSPLGQGTPNYGYTF
TRBJ1-1 TRBV11-1 . many TGTGCCAGCAGCCACTCCGCCGGGACACCGAACACTGAAGCTTTCTTT CASSHSAGTPNTEAFF
TRBJ2-1 TRBV28 TRBD2 many TGTGCCAGCACCGCGACTAGCGGGGGCGGCAATGAGCAGTTCTTC CASTATSGGGNEQFF
TRBJ1-5 TRBV25-1 TRBD1 many TGTGCCAGCAACCCGGGACAGGGGAGTCAGCCCCAGCATTTT CASNPGQGSQPQHF
TRBJ1-1 TRBV5-1 . many TGCGCCAGCAGCTTGGGACGGATACCCACTGAAGCTTTCTTT CASSLGRIPTEAFF
TRBJ2-7 TRBV20-1 . many TGCAGTGCCCGACCCCCCGCAATGGGCGAGCAGTACTTC CSARPPAMGEQYF
TRBJ1-2 TRBV27 TRBD1 many TGTGCCAGCAGTCTCGACAGGGCTAACTATGGCTACACCTTC CASSLDRANYGYTF
TRBJ2-4 TRBV20-1 . . TGCAGTGCTCCGGACGGGTGGGTGGCCAAAAACATTCAGTACTTC CSAPDGWVAKNIQYF
TRBJ2-1 TRBV20-1 TRBD2 . TGCAGTTCTAGCGGGAATTTCCACAATGAGCAGTTCTTC CSSSGNFHNEQFF
TRBJ1-1 TRBV19 . many TGTGCCAGTAGTATATATGACGGGGAGAACACTGAAGCTTTCTTT CASSIYDGENTEAFF
TRBJ1-1 TRBV5-1 TRBD1 many TGCGCCAGCAGAAGAACAGGGGATGAAGCTTTCTTT CASRRTGDEAFF
TRBJ1-4 TRBV12-3/TRBV12-4 . many TGTGCCAGCAGTCCGATGGGAGGGGGAACTAATGAAAAACTGTTTTTT CASSPMGGGTNEKLFF
TRBJ1-1 TRBV5-1 TRBD1 . TGCGCCAGCAGCTTGGCAGGGGGCCAGCTGAACACTGAATCTTTCTTT CASSLAGGQLNTESFF